This is a list of T cell receptor beta chains from one sample in a study of blood T cell repertoires in COVID-19. Here immunoSEQ multiplex PCR was the method, and the copy in TCRdb shows in-frame clones only, minus some. This table has tens of thousands of clones, approximately 84% appearing once. Specimen: peripheral blood. The receptors come from a human donor in a cohort sampled during active COVID-19. Both conserved end residues are part of each CDR3. A D gene is named only where the DNA matches it firmly. Size values are once, few and many counts, or a class for expanded clones, and some rows have none.

v_call: TRBV5-6
j_call: TRBJ1-3
clone_size: -
d_call: -
cdr3_nt: TGTGCCAGCAGCCCCATGGGAGGTTTCTTTAGGGGAAACACCATATATTTT
cdr3_aa: CASSPMGGFFRGNTIYF

v_call: TRBV28
j_call: TRBJ1-2
clone_size: -
d_call: -
cdr3_nt: TGTGCCAGCAGTTTATTAACTAACTATGGCTACACCTTC
cdr3_aa: CASSLLTNYGYTF

v_call: TRBV3-1/TRBV3-2
j_call: TRBJ2-3
clone_size: -
d_call: TRBD2
cdr3_nt: TGTGCCAGCAGCCACCTCGGGAGGGGCGATACGCAGTATTTT
cdr3_aa: CASSHLGRGDTQYF

v_call: TRBV6-5
j_call: TRBJ2-7
clone_size: -
d_call: TRBD2
cdr3_nt: TGTGCCAGCAGTCGGACTAGCGGGAGTACCCACGAGCAGTACTTC
cdr3_aa: CASSRTSGSTHEQYF

v_call: TRBV20-1
j_call: TRBJ2-7
clone_size: -
d_call: -
cdr3_nt: TGCAGTGCTAGTGGGGGAGGAGAATACGAGCAGTACTTC
cdr3_aa: CSASGGGEYEQYF

v_call: TRBV4-2
j_call: TRBJ1-5
clone_size: once
d_call: -
cdr3_nt: TGTGCCAGCAGCCAAGATTTAACAGCCAATCCGGCCCAGCATTTT
cdr3_aa: CASSQDLTANPAQHF

v_call: TRBV10-2
j_call: TRBJ2-7
clone_size: -
d_call: -
cdr3_nt: TGCGCCAGCAGTGAGTCTGTCCTCCTATCTGTTTCCTACGAGCAGTACTTC
cdr3_aa: CASSESVLLSVSYEQYF

v_call: TRBV4-2
j_call: TRBJ2-5
clone_size: -
d_call: -
cdr3_nt: TGTGCCAGCAGCCAAGCGGGGGGCGGGGGCTACCAAGAGACCCAGTACTTC
cdr3_aa: CASSQAGGGGYQETQYF

v_call: TRBV28
j_call: TRBJ1-1
clone_size: -
d_call: -
cdr3_nt: TGTGCCAGCGGTTCTTTGTCAGGACTGAACACTGAAGCTGCAGCTTTCTTT
cdr3_aa: CASGSLSGLNTEAAAFF

v_call: TRBV24-1
j_call: TRBJ2-1
clone_size: once
d_call: TRBD2
cdr3_nt: TGTGCCACCAGCCGCAGACTAGCAAGCTCCTACAATGAGCAGTTCTTC
cdr3_aa: CATSRRLASSYNEQFF

v_call: TRBV24-1
j_call: TRBJ2-3
clone_size: -
d_call: TRBD1
cdr3_nt: TGTGCCACCAGTGATGACAGGGGGACAGATACGCAGTATTTT
cdr3_aa: CATSDDRGTDTQYF

v_call: TRBV2
j_call: TRBJ2-5
clone_size: -
d_call: TRBD2
cdr3_nt: TGTGCCAGCAGGGCCACGGGGGGTCCAGAGACCCAGTACTTC
cdr3_aa: CASRATGGPETQYF

v_call: TRBV29-1
j_call: TRBJ2-3
clone_size: -
d_call: TRBD2
cdr3_nt: TGCAGCGTAGGAACTAGCGGGAGGGCCTTTAGCACAGATACGCAGTATTTT
cdr3_aa: CSVGTSGRAFSTDTQYF

v_call: TRBV5-1
j_call: TRBJ1-1
clone_size: -
d_call: -
cdr3_nt: TGCGCCAGCACCGGACAGCCGCAGAACACTGAAGCTTTCTTT
cdr3_aa: CASTGQPQNTEAFF

v_call: TRBV5-5
j_call: TRBJ1-1
clone_size: -
d_call: -
cdr3_nt: TGTGCCAGCAGCTTGGAGGGAGCACACACTGAAGCTTTCTTT
cdr3_aa: CASSLEGAHTEAFF

v_call: TRBV15
j_call: TRBJ2-3
clone_size: once
d_call: TRBD1
cdr3_nt: TGTGCCACCAGCAGAGGGGTCAGGGGGCGAAGCACAGATACGCAGTATTTT
cdr3_aa: CATSRGVRGRSTDTQYF

v_call: TRBV28
j_call: TRBJ2-3
clone_size: -
d_call: -
cdr3_nt: TGTGCCAGCAGTGCGGGTTCCACTAGCACAGATACGCAGTATTTT
cdr3_aa: CASSAGSTSTDTQYF

v_call: TRBV28
j_call: TRBJ2-5
clone_size: -
d_call: TRBD2
cdr3_nt: TGTGCCAGCAGCCCGGGACTAGCGTACCAAGAGACCCAGTACTTC
cdr3_aa: CASSPGLAYQETQYF

v_call: TRBV19
j_call: TRBJ2-1
clone_size: -
d_call: TRBD1
cdr3_nt: TGTGCCAGTAGTATAGGTGTAGCCCAGGGACAGGGCAGGAATGAGCAGTTCTTC
cdr3_aa: CASSIGVAQGQGRNEQFF

v_call: TRBV29-1
j_call: TRBJ2-6
clone_size: -
d_call: -
cdr3_nt: TGCAGCGTACGACAGTCCTCTGGGGCCAACGTCCTGACTTTC
cdr3_aa: CSVRQSSGANVLTF

v_call: TRBV6-5
j_call: TRBJ2-1
clone_size: -
d_call: -
cdr3_nt: TGTGCCAGCAGCCTCGGAGCGGTCTACAATGAGCAGTTCTTC
cdr3_aa: CASSLGAVYNEQFF

v_call: TRBV6-5
j_call: TRBJ2-1
clone_size: -
d_call: TRBD2
cdr3_nt: TGTGCCAGCAGTTACGCTGGACTAGCGGGTCTCGGGGAGCAGTTCTTC
cdr3_aa: CASSYAGLAGLGEQFF

v_call: TRBV6-5
j_call: TRBJ1-5
clone_size: -
d_call: -
cdr3_nt: TGTGCCAGCAGATGGACATCGGATAGCAATCAGCCCCAGCATTTT
cdr3_aa: CASRWTSDSNQPQHF

v_call: TRBV18
j_call: TRBJ1-2
clone_size: -
d_call: TRBD1
cdr3_nt: TGTGCCAGCTCACGAGAAACAGGGGGCGCATATGGCTACACCTTC
cdr3_aa: CASSRETGGAYGYTF

v_call: TRBV14
j_call: TRBJ1-2
clone_size: once
d_call: -
cdr3_nt: TGTGCCAGCAGCCAAGGGTACAGAGTTAACTATGGCTACACCTTC
cdr3_aa: CASSQGYRVNYGYTF

v_call: TRBV7-3
j_call: TRBJ2-3
clone_size: -
d_call: -
cdr3_nt: TGTGCCAGCAGCCCCACAGGGTCAGATACGCAGTATTTT
cdr3_aa: CASSPTGSDTQYF

v_call: TRBV5-1
j_call: TRBJ1-4
clone_size: -
d_call: TRBD1
cdr3_nt: TGCGCCAGCAGCCCAACAGGGGGCGAAAAACTGTTTTTT
cdr3_aa: CASSPTGGEKLFF

v_call: TRBV3-1/TRBV3-2
j_call: TRBJ2-3
clone_size: -
d_call: -
cdr3_nt: TGTGCCAGCAGCCGATACACCGGGACTACAGATACGCAGTATTTT
cdr3_aa: CASSRYTGTTDTQYF

v_call: TRBV28
j_call: TRBJ2-6
clone_size: -
d_call: TRBD2
cdr3_nt: TGTGCCAGCAGTTTCCTGGGGACTAGCGGGAGGGTCGGGGCCAACGTCCTGACTTTC
cdr3_aa: CASSFLGTSGRVGANVLTF

v_call: TRBV7-8
j_call: TRBJ2-5
clone_size: -
d_call: TRBD2
cdr3_nt: TGTGCCAGCAGCCCCCCTCGGGGAGGGGGCGCTTCAGCGGGAGGGTGGAGGGAGACCCAGTACTTC
cdr3_aa: CASSPPRGGGASAGGWRETQYF

v_call: TRBV29-1
j_call: TRBJ1-1
clone_size: -
d_call: TRBD1
cdr3_nt: TGCAGCGTGCCCGGGACAGGGAACACTGAAGCTTTCTTT
cdr3_aa: CSVPGTGNTEAFF

v_call: TRBV28
j_call: TRBJ2-5
clone_size: few
d_call: -
cdr3_nt: TGTGCCAGCAGTTTAAAGGGGGTGGGGATGGAGACCCAGTACTTC
cdr3_aa: CASSLKGVGMETQYF

v_call: TRBV9
j_call: TRBJ2-7
clone_size: -
d_call: -
cdr3_nt: TGTGCCAGCAGCGTAGATGGGGGGACCTACTCCTACGAGCAGTACTTC
cdr3_aa: CASSVDGGTYSYEQYF

v_call: TRBV2
j_call: TRBJ1-5
clone_size: -
d_call: -
cdr3_nt: TGTGCCAGCAGTGAAGACTGGGGGGTCAGCAATCAGCCCCAGCATTTT
cdr3_aa: CASSEDWGVSNQPQHF

v_call: TRBV27
j_call: TRBJ2-3
clone_size: -
d_call: -
cdr3_nt: TGTGCCAGCAGTTTAAAGCGAGACACAGATACGCAGTATTTT
cdr3_aa: CASSLKRDTDTQYF

v_call: TRBV15
j_call: TRBJ2-5
clone_size: -
d_call: TRBD2
cdr3_nt: TGTGCCACCAGCAGAGATCCCAGCGGGAATGCAGAGACCCAGTACTTC
cdr3_aa: CATSRDPSGNAETQYF

v_call: TRBV9
j_call: TRBJ1-2
clone_size: -
d_call: -
cdr3_nt: TGTGCCAGCAGCGTAGATTTATACAGCTATGGCTACACCTTC
cdr3_aa: CASSVDLYSYGYTF

v_call: TRBV7-9
j_call: TRBJ1-1
clone_size: -
d_call: -
cdr3_nt: TGTGCCAGCAGCTTAAGAACTATGGAGAACACTGAAGCTTTCTTT
cdr3_aa: CASSLRTMENTEAFF